The rows below give T cell receptor beta chains drawn from one sample of a study of cytomegalovirus exposure and HLA in healthy donors. The method was immunoSEQ multiplex PCR; TCRdb's version includes in-frame clones alone and lacks a portion of them. The sample consists of 100,000 to 150,000 clones, 70% to 90% of them appearing once. Sequenced input: PBMCs. These receptors all stem from a woman in her late teens or twenties in good health and CMV-seronegative. Both conserved end residues are part of each CDR3. D genes are given only for firm matches. Rows give clone size only sometimes, using once, few, many, or a class for an expanded clone.

V gene,J gene,D gene,clone size,CDR3 protein,CDR3 DNA
TRBV15,TRBJ1-5,TRBD1,NA,CATSRTDRGNQPQHF,TGTGCCACCAGCAGAACTGACAGGGGAAATCAGCCCCAGCATTTT
TRBV28,TRBJ1-5,NA,NA,CASSPRFGHLNQPQHF,TGTGCCAGCAGTCCAAGATTCGGACACCTCAATCAGCCCCAGCATTTT
TRBV7-9,TRBJ2-7,TRBD1,NA,CASSLVGGTGIDDEQYF,TGTGCCAGCAGCTTAGTGGGGGGGACAGGGATCGATGACGAGCAGTACTTC
TRBV11-2,TRBJ1-2,TRBD1,few,CASSPGTGGYTF,TGTGCCAGCAGCCCGGGGACAGGGGGCTACACCTTC
TRBV21-1,TRBJ1-3,NA,once,CASSPRGGQTVSGNTIYF,TGTGCCAGCAGCCCCCGGGGGGGACAGACAGTCTCTGGAAACACCATATATTTT
TRBV25-1,TRBJ1-6,NA,few,CASSESGRGNSPLHF,TGTGCCAGCAGTGAATCAGGGCGAGGAAATTCACCCCTCCACTTT
TRBV28,TRBJ1-1,NA,NA,CASTQTGKTEAFF,TGTGCCAGCACTCAAACGGGGAAGACTGAAGCTTTCTTT
TRBV25-1,TRBJ2-5,NA,NA,CASSEWGREETQYF,TGTGCCAGCAGTGAATGGGGCAGAGAAGAGACCCAGTACTTC
TRBV6-5,TRBJ2-3,TRBD2,NA,CASSTSGSTDTQYF,TGTGCCAGCAGTACTAGCGGCAGCACAGATACGCAGTATTTT
TRBV14,TRBJ2-7,NA,NA,CASSQASLNPEQYF,TGTGCCAGCAGCCAAGCGTCCCTAAACCCCGAGCAGTACTTC
TRBV7-6,TRBJ2-7,TRBD1,NA,CASSLGGTAYEQYF,TGTGCCAGCAGCTTAGGAGGGACAGCCTACGAGCAGTACTTC
TRBV5-1,TRBJ2-7,TRBD2,once,CASSLRPGAGDSYEQYF,TGCGCCAGCAGCTTGAGGCCTGGAGCGGGGGATTCCTACGAGCAGTACTTC
TRBV19,TRBJ1-3,NA,NA,CASSMQRGNTIYF,TGTGCCAGTAGTATGCAGCGTGGAAACACCATATATTTT
TRBV13,TRBJ2-7,TRBD1,NA,CASSHQPGQGVMPSYF,TGTGCCAGCAGCCACCAACCGGGACAGGGAGTAATGCCTTCGTACTTC
TRBV12-5,TRBJ2-1,TRBD2,NA,CASGLVPVAGGSYNEQFF,TGTGCTAGTGGTTTGGTACCTGTAGCGGGAGGATCCTACAATGAGCAGTTCTTC
TRBV4-3,TRBJ2-2,TRBD1,few,CASSPLAPGQGTGELFF,TGCGCCAGCAGCCCGTTAGCACCGGGACAGGGTACCGGGGAGCTGTTTTTT
TRBV10-1,TRBJ1-1,NA,NA,CASRQGFEGEAFF,TGCGCCAGCAGACAGGGTTTTGAAGGTGAAGCTTTCTTT
TRBV13,TRBJ2-7,TRBD2,NA,CASSLRLAGVWEEQYF,TGTGCCAGCAGCTTACGGTTGGCGGGGGTTTGGGAGGAGCAGTACTTC
TRBV10-2,TRBJ1-1,NA,NA,CASSDWSVMNTEAFF,TGCGCCAGCAGTGATTGGTCAGTTATGAACACTGAAGCTTTCTTT
TRBV6-1,TRBJ1-3,NA,NA,CASSEGRVTGNTIYF,TGTGCCAGCAGTGAAGGCAGGGTGACTGGAAACACCATATATTTT
TRBV30,TRBJ2-5,NA,NA,CAWSMPAGRPYF,TGTGCCTGGAGTATGCCGGCAGGGCGGCCTTACTTC
TRBV12-5,TRBJ2-7,TRBD1,NA,CASGLGDSENSYEQYF,TGTGCTAGTGGTTTGGGGGACAGTGAAAACTCCTACGAGCAGTACTTC
TRBV18,TRBJ1-5,TRBD1,NA,CASSPETGRQPQHF,TGTGCCAGCTCACCTGAGACAGGGAGGCAGCCCCAGCATTTT
TRBV28,TRBJ1-2,NA,NA,CASSLGGVVGGYTF,TGTGCCAGCAGTTTGGGGGGGGTGGTCGGTGGCTACACCTTC
TRBV13,TRBJ2-5,TRBD1,NA,CASSGDRGRQETQYF,TGTGCCAGCAGCGGGGACAGGGGGCGACAAGAGACCCAGTACTTC
TRBV7-3,TRBJ2-3,TRBD2,NA,CASSPRGVLAGNTDTQYF,TGTGCCAGCAGCCCAAGGGGCGTGCTAGCGGGGAACACAGATACGCAGTATTTT
TRBV21-1,TRBJ2-1,NA,once,CASTQWDSYNEQFF,TGTGCCAGCACCCAATGGGACAGCTACAATGAGCAGTTCTTC
TRBV7-8,TRBJ2-1,TRBD2,NA,CASSLEASGSSNEQFF,TGTGCCAGCAGCTTAGAGGCTAGCGGAAGCTCTAATGAGCAGTTCTTC
TRBV5-1,TRBJ1-1,TRBD1,NA,CASSYEGATEAFF,TGCGCCAGCAGCTACGAGGGGGCCACTGAAGCTTTCTTT
TRBV5-1,TRBJ1-1,NA,NA,CASNLGGPVSMSNTEAFF,TGCGCCAGCAATCTTGGTGGGCCCGTCTCTATGTCGAACACTGAAGCTTTCTTT
TRBV30,TRBJ2-6,NA,NA,CAWSRRAGANVLTF,TGTGCCTGGAGTAGGAGGGCCGGGGCCAACGTCCTGACTTTC
TRBV11-1,TRBJ2-5,TRBD2,NA,CASSPSGVQETQYF,TGTGCCAGCAGCCCAAGCGGGGTCCAAGAGACCCAGTACTTC
TRBV7-8,TRBJ1-5,TRBD1,NA,CASSSIRTGTQPQHF,TGTGCCAGCAGCTCTATTAGGACAGGGACTCAGCCCCAGCATTTT
TRBV5-1,TRBJ2-7,TRBD2,NA,CASSLASGSYEQYF,TGCGCCAGCAGCTTGGCTAGCGGCTCCTACGAGCAGTACTTC
TRBV28,TRBJ2-7,NA,NA,CASSLSGSLYQGLSDYEQYF,TGTGCCAGCAGTTTATCCGGTAGTTTATATCAGGGACTGTCCGACTACGAGCAGTACTTC
TRBV19,TRBJ2-3,TRBD2,NA,CASSSGRGARLAGDRGRADTQYF,TGTGCCAGTAGTTCTGGCAGGGGCGCCCGGCTAGCGGGAGACCGAGGGAGGGCAGATACGCAGTATTTT
TRBV25-1,TRBJ2-7,TRBD2,NA,CASSAIAGATSEQYF,TGTGCCAGCAGTGCGATAGCGGGGGCTACGTCGGAGCAGTACTTC
TRBV28,TRBJ1-1,NA,NA,CASSLGKRDTEAFF,TGTGCCAGCAGTCTAGGGAAGCGGGACACTGAAGCTTTCTTT
TRBV19,TRBJ2-5,TRBD1,once,CASSIDGTGVQETQYF,TGTGCCAGTAGTATAGATGGGACAGGGGTCCAAGAGACCCAGTACTTC
TRBV2,TRBJ1-4,NA,once,CASRQLNEKLFF,TGTGCCAGCAGACAGCTCAATGAAAAACTGTTTTTT
TRBV7-9,TRBJ2-1,NA,once,CASSLDTSGVSYNEQFF,TGTGCCAGCAGCTTAGACACTTCAGGGGTGAGCTACAATGAGCAGTTCTTC
TRBV2,TRBJ2-7,NA,NA,CASSRDGEEYEQYF,TGTGCCAGCAGTCGCGATGGGGAGGAATACGAGCAGTACTTC
TRBV5-4,TRBJ2-3,TRBD2,NA,CASSGGLAGGRDTDTQYF,TGTGCCAGCAGCGGGGGACTAGCGGGAGGACGCGACACAGATACGCAGTATTTT
TRBV5-1,TRBJ2-3,NA,NA,CASSPTADTQYF,TGCGCCAGCAGCCCAACAGCAGATACGCAGTATTTT
TRBV6-1,TRBJ1-4,NA,few,CASSAWTDREKLFF,TGTGCCAGCAGTGCTTGGACAGACCGGGAAAAACTGTTTTTT
TRBV5-1,TRBJ2-7,TRBD1,NA,CASSLTIRDRSYEQYF,TGCGCCAGCAGCTTGACAATCCGGGACAGGTCCTACGAGCAGTACTTC
TRBV27,TRBJ2-3,TRBD2,NA,CASSGGLATDTQYF,TGTGCCAGCAGCGGTGGACTAGCGACAGATACGCAGTATTTT
TRBV4-1,TRBJ2-1,TRBD2,NA,CASSQDGSSGHNEQFF,TGCGCCAGCAGCCAAGATGGGTCTAGCGGCCACAATGAGCAGTTCTTC
TRBV6-1,TRBJ2-3,TRBD2,NA,CASSGHSGGEDTQYF,TGTGCCAGCAGTGGGCATAGCGGGGGGGAAGATACGCAGTATTTT
TRBV25-1,TRBJ1-6,NA,once,CASSPRYNSPLHF,TGTGCCAGCAGTCCCCGTTATAATTCACCCCTCCACTTT
TRBV2,TRBJ1-1,NA,NA,CASRGDISLLNTEAFF,TGTGCCAGCAGGGGTGACATTTCTCTTTTGAACACTGAAGCTTTCTTT
TRBV11-3,TRBJ2-5,TRBD2,NA,CASSLALAGAQAQYF,TGTGCCAGCAGCTTAGCACTAGCGGGGGCCCAGGCCCAGTACTTC